This TCR beta chain comes out of a study of regulatory T cells in long-lasting Graves disease. This clonotype was detected many times. The time point was: newly diagnosed GD, antithyroid drugs for less than 3 months. The TCR library used RNA extracted from PBMCs. Libraries of TCR beta came from iRepertoire HTBI primers plus Arm-PCR of CDR3 regions. Each CDR3 protein is one row after TCRdb ran MiXCR on the multiplex PCR reads. Of some 600,000 distinct CDR3 sequences listed, around 16% are singletons. V lost 3 bases and J lost 7, with 12 bases in between. The CDR3 totals 13 residues. Germline V gene lookup returns CDR1 LNHDA and CDR2 SQIVND (reference sequence). Separately, the same data were catalogued under a study of T cells in Graves' hyperthyroidism and ophthalmopathy.

Sequencing used peripheral blood mononuclear cells (PBMCs), obtained at new diagnosis, from a patient treated with antithyroid drugs. This chain uses TRBV19 with TRBJ1-2, with unresolved D. This receptor was obtained from a man aged 18 to 30 with Graves disease. The CDR3 DNA is TGTGCCAGTAGTATGTCTACCCGATCTGGCTACACCTTC. Its translation is CASSMSTRSGYTF.